This is a list of T cell receptor beta chains from one sample in a study of cytomegalovirus exposure and HLA in healthy donors. Sequencing used immunoSEQ multiplex PCR; TCRdb keeps in-frame clones, though not all of them. The table for this sample gives some 110,000 clones. The sample comprised PBMCs. All receptors come from a man in his forties in good health and CMV-seropositive. CDR3s include the opening cysteine and the closing phenylalanine or tryptophan. The order of the fields is CDR3 DNA, CDR3 protein, V gene, D gene, J gene. A D gene is named only where the DNA matches it firmly.

CDR3 DNA: TGTGCCAGCAGTGAGGGACAGGGGTATACTGAAGCTTTCTTT
CDR3 protein: CASSEGQGYTEAFF
V gene: TRBV2
D gene: TRBD1
J gene: TRBJ1-1

CDR3 DNA: TGTGCCAGCAGCTTAGCTACAGATCTAAATGAGCAGTTCTTC
CDR3 protein: CASSLATDLNEQFF
V gene: TRBV7-9
D gene: NA
J gene: TRBJ2-1

CDR3 DNA: TGTGCCAGCAGCGAGGGGGATCAGCCCCAGCATTTT
CDR3 protein: CASSEGDQPQHF
V gene: TRBV5-6
D gene: NA
J gene: TRBJ1-5

CDR3 DNA: TGCGCCAGCAGCTTCGGGGGGAACACTGAAGCTTTCTTT
CDR3 protein: CASSFGGNTEAFF
V gene: TRBV5-1
D gene: NA
J gene: TRBJ1-1

CDR3 DNA: TGTGCCAGCAGCCCAGGGGCCGAAGTGGATACGCAGTATTTT
CDR3 protein: CASSPGAEVDTQYF
V gene: TRBV5-6
D gene: NA
J gene: TRBJ2-3

CDR3 DNA: TGTGCCAGCAGCCCGACTGCGACAGGGTTCTACGAGCAGTACTTC
CDR3 protein: CASSPTATGFYEQYF
V gene: TRBV6-5
D gene: TRBD1
J gene: TRBJ2-7

CDR3 DNA: TGTGCCAGCAGCCAAGATTTTAAGACAGTCAATGGCTACACCTTC
CDR3 protein: CASSQDFKTVNGYTF
V gene: TRBV14
D gene: NA
J gene: TRBJ1-2

CDR3 DNA: TGCGCCAGCAGCCCCGGACTAGCCGGCCCGAATGAGCAGTTCTTC
CDR3 protein: CASSPGLAGPNEQFF
V gene: TRBV5-1
D gene: TRBD2
J gene: TRBJ2-1

CDR3 DNA: TGTGCCGGCAGGCTCCGGGACAGGGGTTTAGAAGCTTTCTTT
CDR3 protein: CAGRLRDRGLEAFF
V gene: TRBV2
D gene: TRBD1
J gene: TRBJ1-1

CDR3 DNA: TGTGCCAGCAGTCACAGTTCCGACCGATTGACCGGGGAGCTGTTTTTT
CDR3 protein: CASSHSSDRLTGELFF
V gene: TRBV14
D gene: NA
J gene: TRBJ2-2

CDR3 DNA: TGTGCCAGCAGCTGGCGGGGTTTGGACAATGAGCAGTTCTTC
CDR3 protein: CASSWRGLDNEQFF
V gene: TRBV7-9
D gene: NA
J gene: TRBJ2-1

CDR3 DNA: TGTGCCAGTAGTCTATCCGCTTACAATGAGCAGTTCTTC
CDR3 protein: CASSLSAYNEQFF
V gene: TRBV19
D gene: NA
J gene: TRBJ2-1

CDR3 DNA: TGTGCCAGCTCTCTAGGACAATCCTACGAGCAGTACTTC
CDR3 protein: CASSLGQSYEQYF
V gene: TRBV18
D gene: NA
J gene: TRBJ2-7

CDR3 DNA: TGTGCCACCAGCAGAGAGGTAACTAGCGGGGACGAGCAGTACTTC
CDR3 protein: CATSREVTSGDEQYF
V gene: TRBV15
D gene: TRBD2
J gene: TRBJ2-7

CDR3 DNA: TGTGCCACCAGCAAGGGGGACGGTATGAGGGGTGAAGCTTTCTTT
CDR3 protein: CATSKGDGMRGEAFF
V gene: TRBV15
D gene: NA
J gene: TRBJ1-1

CDR3 DNA: TGTGCCACCAGCAGATCCCCCCCGACTAGCGGGAGCACAGATACGCAGTATTTT
CDR3 protein: CATSRSPPTSGSTDTQYF
V gene: TRBV15
D gene: TRBD2
J gene: TRBJ2-3

CDR3 DNA: TGCAGCTTCTGGACCAGGGGGCGCGGGGAGACCCAGTACTTC
CDR3 protein: CSFWTRGRGETQYF
V gene: TRBV29-1
D gene: TRBD1
J gene: TRBJ2-5

CDR3 DNA: TGTGCCAGCAGCAACCGGGACGGGAGCTCCTACGAGCAGTACTTC
CDR3 protein: CASSNRDGSSYEQYF
V gene: TRBV7-9
D gene: NA
J gene: TRBJ2-7

CDR3 DNA: TGTGCCAGCAGCGTAGCTCCCGGACTAGCGGGAGAACACCCTCGGGTCTCCTACAATGAGCAGTTCTTC
CDR3 protein: CASSVAPGLAGEHPRVSYNEQFF
V gene: TRBV9
D gene: TRBD2
J gene: TRBJ2-1

CDR3 DNA: TGTGCCAGCAGTTCCCCAACGGGGGGGCGGTTGTACGAGCAGTACTTC
CDR3 protein: CASSSPTGGRLYEQYF
V gene: TRBV28
D gene: TRBD2
J gene: TRBJ2-7

CDR3 DNA: TGTGCCAGCAGAGCAACTAGCGCCAATGAGCAGTTCTTC
CDR3 protein: CASRATSANEQFF
V gene: TRBV6-1
D gene: TRBD2
J gene: TRBJ2-1

CDR3 DNA: TGTGCCAGCAGCTTTGCCGCAGGTGCTAACTATGGCTACACCTTC
CDR3 protein: CASSFAAGANYGYTF
V gene: TRBV7-9
D gene: NA
J gene: TRBJ1-2

CDR3 DNA: TGCAGCGTGGCCTCAGGGGTTTATGGCTACACCTTC
CDR3 protein: CSVASGVYGYTF
V gene: TRBV29-1
D gene: NA
J gene: TRBJ1-2

CDR3 DNA: TGTGCCAGCAGCCCAGGGCCACCGGGACTAGCGGTTCACAATGAGCAGTTCTTC
CDR3 protein: CASSPGPPGLAVHNEQFF
V gene: TRBV7-3
D gene: TRBD2
J gene: TRBJ2-1

CDR3 DNA: TGCGCCAGGGAAAGACAGGATCAGCCCCAGCATTTT
CDR3 protein: CARERQDQPQHF
V gene: TRBV5-1
D gene: NA
J gene: TRBJ1-5

CDR3 DNA: TGTGCCAGCAGACCCCTGACAGGGGCTGCGAGCGGCTACACCTTC
CDR3 protein: CASRPLTGAASGYTF
V gene: TRBV28
D gene: TRBD1
J gene: TRBJ1-2

CDR3 DNA: TGCGCCAGCAGGGTTAGCGGGAGCCCAACAACCACAGATACGCAGTATTTT
CDR3 protein: CASRVSGSPTTTDTQYF
V gene: TRBV5-1
D gene: TRBD2
J gene: TRBJ2-3

CDR3 DNA: TGCGCCAGCAGCCAACTCCCAGCACATACCGGAGCCACTATCGTCTACACCTTC
CDR3 protein: CASSQLPAHTGATIVYTF
V gene: TRBV4-1
D gene: NA
J gene: TRBJ1-2

CDR3 DNA: TGTGCCAGCAGCTTAGTAGTCGGGGATGGAGAGACCCAGTACTTC
CDR3 protein: CASSLVVGDGETQYF
V gene: TRBV7-9
D gene: NA
J gene: TRBJ2-5

CDR3 DNA: TGTGCCAGCAGTTCTGCCCCAGGGGGCTACGACTATGGCTACACCTTC
CDR3 protein: CASSSAPGGYDYGYTF
V gene: TRBV6-5
D gene: TRBD1
J gene: TRBJ1-2

CDR3 DNA: TGTGCCAGCAGCTCGGGGGGGGGCAGCACAGATACGCAGTATTTT
CDR3 protein: CASSSGGGSTDTQYF
V gene: TRBV7-9
D gene: TRBD2
J gene: TRBJ2-3

CDR3 DNA: TGCAGCGTGGCGACTAGCGGGAGGCGGAGGGGAGAGACCCAGTACTTC
CDR3 protein: CSVATSGRRRGETQYF
V gene: TRBV29-1
D gene: TRBD2
J gene: TRBJ2-5

CDR3 DNA: TGCAGCGTAAACAGCCCTGGGGAGCTGTTTTTT
CDR3 protein: CSVNSPGELFF
V gene: TRBV29-1
D gene: NA
J gene: TRBJ2-2

CDR3 DNA: TGTGCCAGCAGCTTAATGGTCCGGGAGAACACCGGGGAGCTGTTTTTT
CDR3 protein: CASSLMVRENTGELFF
V gene: TRBV7-3
D gene: NA
J gene: TRBJ2-2